This is a list of T cell receptor beta chains from one sample in a study of T cell repertoires in cytomegalovirus infection. TCRdb itself ran the reads through MiXCR, one entry per CDR3 protein. The top ten clones hold over 10% of a sample with about 530,000 distinct CDR3 sequences, approximately 26% of them seen once. The specimen sequenced was PBMCs. The receptors derive from a human donor in good health (CMV status not recorded). Some clones in this sample may be carry-over from other donors' samples. CDR3s include the opening cysteine and the closing phenylalanine or tryptophan. A D gene is named only where the DNA matches it firmly. Clone size, where shown, is once, few, many, or a class for clones that have expanded.

v_gene: TRBV20-1
d_gene: TRBD1
len: 13
abundance: few
j_gene: TRBJ1-5
CDR3aa: CSALDRPNQPQHF
CDR3nt: TGCAGTGCTTTGGACAGGCCCAATCAGCCCCAGCATTTT

v_gene: TRBV7-3
d_gene: -
len: 15
abundance: few
j_gene: TRBJ2-1
CDR3aa: CASSLRGTQYNEQFF
CDR3nt: TGTGCCAGCAGCCTAAGGGGTACCCAGTACAATGAGCAGTTCTTC

v_gene: TRBV11-3
d_gene: -
len: 12
abundance: many
j_gene: TRBJ2-1
CDR3aa: CASSLVGGEQFF
CDR3nt: TGTGCCAGCAGCTTAGTAGGAGGTGAGCAGTTCTTC

v_gene: TRBV19
d_gene: TRBD2
len: 15
abundance: -
j_gene: TRBJ2-1
CDR3aa: CASTPSGGSYNEQFF
CDR3nt: TGTGCCAGTACCCCAAGCGGGGGCTCCTACAATGAGCAGTTCTTC

v_gene: TRBV11-2
d_gene: -
len: 15
abundance: -
j_gene: TRBJ2-2
CDR3aa: CASSLAVTRAGELFF
CDR3nt: TGTGCCAGCAGCTTGGCGGTAACACGGGCCGGGGAGCTGTTTTTT

v_gene: TRBV4-3
d_gene: -
len: 13
abundance: few
j_gene: TRBJ2-7
CDR3aa: CASSQDPRYEQYF
CDR3nt: TGCGCCAGCAGCCAAGATCCCCGGTACGAGCAGTACTTC

v_gene: TRBV7-2
d_gene: TRBD1
len: 15
abundance: few
j_gene: TRBJ1-2
CDR3aa: CASRLQGTPNYGYTF
CDR3nt: TGTGCCAGCAGACTACAGGGGACCCCTAACTATGGCTACACCTTC

v_gene: TRBV29-1
d_gene: TRBD2
len: 12
abundance: -
j_gene: TRBJ2-1
CDR3aa: CSLAGAYNEQFF
CDR3nt: TGCAGCCTAGCGGGAGCCTACAATGAGCAGTTCTTC

v_gene: TRBV11-3
d_gene: -
len: 16
abundance: few
j_gene: TRBJ2-2
CDR3aa: CASSSGRRTNTGELFF
CDR3nt: TGTGCCAGCAGCTCCGGGCGGCGGACCAACACCGGGGAGCTGTTTTTT

v_gene: TRBV7-8
d_gene: -
len: 16
abundance: many
j_gene: TRBJ2-2
CDR3aa: CASSSDSGGDTGELFF
CDR3nt: TGTGCCAGCAGCTCCGATTCCGGGGGTGACACCGGGGAGCTGTTTTTT

v_gene: TRBV7-9
d_gene: -
len: 16
abundance: few
j_gene: TRBJ2-7
CDR3aa: CASSSGQFLLGYEQYF
CDR3nt: TGTGCCAGCAGCAGCGGACAGTTTCTTCTGGGGTACGAGCAGTACTTC

v_gene: TRBV10-3
d_gene: TRBD1
len: 14
abundance: few
j_gene: TRBJ1-1
CDR3aa: CAISESTGSTEAFF
CDR3nt: TGTGCCATCAGTGAGTCGACAGGGAGCACTGAAGCTTTCTTT

v_gene: TRBV28
d_gene: -
len: 12
abundance: -
j_gene: TRBJ1-1
CDR3aa: CASSLLDTEAFF
CDR3nt: TGTGCCAGCAGTTTACTGGACACTGAAGCTTTCTTT

v_gene: TRBV7-9
d_gene: -
len: 15
abundance: many
j_gene: TRBJ2-1
CDR3aa: CASSFGLSSYNEQFF
CDR3nt: TGTGCCAGCAGCTTTGGGCTGAGCTCCTACAATGAGCAGTTCTTC

v_gene: TRBV7-9
d_gene: TRBD2
len: 16
abundance: few
j_gene: TRBJ2-3
CDR3aa: CASSSRTSGSQDTQYF
CDR3nt: TGTGCCAGCAGCTCCCGTACTAGCGGGAGTCAGGATACGCAGTATTTT

v_gene: TRBV4-3
d_gene: -
len: 16
abundance: few
j_gene: TRBJ2-3
CDR3aa: CASSQARMRGTDTQYF
CDR3nt: TGCGCCAGCAGCCAAGCCAGGATGCGGGGCACAGATACGCAGTATTTT

v_gene: TRBV7-9
d_gene: TRBD2
len: 13
abundance: few
j_gene: TRBJ2-7
CDR3aa: CASSLSGTNEQYF
CDR3nt: TGTGCCAGCAGCTTGAGCGGGACCAACGAGCAGTACTTC

v_gene: TRBV6-4
d_gene: TRBD1
len: 15
abundance: few
j_gene: TRBJ1-2
CDR3aa: CASRPRAGGGYGYTF
CDR3nt: TGTGCCAGCAGGCCCCGGGCAGGGGGCGGTTATGGCTACACCTTC

v_gene: TRBV19
d_gene: -
len: 13
abundance: -
j_gene: TRBJ2-3
CDR3aa: CASRDSPGDTQYF
CDR3nt: TGTGCCAGTAGGGACAGTCCAGGGGATACGCAGTATTTT

v_gene: TRBV11-2
d_gene: -
len: 14
abundance: few
j_gene: TRBJ2-1
CDR3aa: CASSLGLAFDEQFF
CDR3nt: TGTGCCAGCAGCTTAGGCCTAGCGTTCGATGAGCAGTTCTTC

v_gene: TRBV7-2
d_gene: -
len: 14
abundance: -
j_gene: TRBJ1-5
CDR3aa: CASSLDGNRQPQHF
CDR3nt: TGTGCCAGCAGCTTAGATGGGAATCGGCAGCCCCAGCATTTT

v_gene: TRBV4-2
d_gene: -
len: 14
abundance: -
j_gene: TRBJ1-2
CDR3aa: CASSQAGKNYGYTF
CDR3nt: TGTGCCAGCAGCCAAGCAGGCAAAAACTATGGCTACACCTTC

v_gene: TRBV7-2
d_gene: TRBD2
len: 16
abundance: many
j_gene: TRBJ2-1
CDR3aa: CASSLGLAGARHEQFF
CDR3nt: TGTGCCAGCAGCTTAGGGTTAGCGGGAGCTAGACATGAGCAGTTCTTC

v_gene: TRBV6-1
d_gene: TRBD2
len: 17
abundance: few
j_gene: TRBJ2-5
CDR3aa: CASSYEIRAGIQETQYF
CDR3nt: TGTGCCAGCAGCTATGAGATCAGAGCGGGGATCCAAGAGACCCAGTACTTC

v_gene: TRBV29-1
d_gene: TRBD1
len: 14
abundance: many
j_gene: TRBJ1-2
CDR3aa: CSSRDGAGGDGYTF
CDR3nt: TGCAGCTCCCGGGATGGGGCAGGGGGCGATGGCTACACCTTC

v_gene: TRBV28
d_gene: -
len: 12
abundance: -
j_gene: TRBJ1-2
CDR3aa: CASSPIRGGYTF
CDR3nt: TGTGCCAGCAGTCCGATCAGGGGTGGCTACACCTTC

v_gene: TRBV24-1
d_gene: TRBD1
len: 13
abundance: -
j_gene: TRBJ1-3
CDR3aa: CATRWDSGNTIYF
CDR3nt: TGTGCCACCAGGTGGGACAGTGGAAACACCATATATTTT

v_gene: TRBV15
d_gene: -
len: 14
abundance: few
j_gene: TRBJ1-3
CDR3aa: CATSTRLSGNTIYF
CDR3nt: TGTGCCACCAGCACCAGACTATCTGGAAACACCATATATTTT

v_gene: TRBV10-3
d_gene: TRBD1
len: 13
abundance: -
j_gene: TRBJ1-5
CDR3aa: CATHGQGDQPQHF
CDR3nt: TGTGCCACACACGGACAGGGGGATCAGCCCCAGCATTTT

v_gene: TRBV7-9
d_gene: TRBD1
len: 14
abundance: few
j_gene: TRBJ1-2
CDR3aa: CASSLAGTANGYTF
CDR3nt: TGTGCCAGCAGCTTAGCGGGGACAGCAAATGGCTACACCTTC

v_gene: TRBV12-3/TRBV12-4
d_gene: -
len: 16
abundance: few
j_gene: TRBJ2-7
CDR3aa: CASSLGDRGGTYEQYF
CDR3nt: TGTGCCAGCAGTTTAGGAGACCGTGGGGGTACGTACGAGCAGTACTTC

v_gene: TRBV20-1
d_gene: -
len: 11
abundance: -
j_gene: TRBJ2-1
CDR3aa: CSAKDVNEQFF
CDR3nt: TGCAGTGCAAAGGACGTCAATGAGCAGTTCTTC

v_gene: TRBV25-1
d_gene: -
len: 14
abundance: -
j_gene: TRBJ2-5
CDR3aa: CASSDPAGTETQYF
CDR3nt: TGTGCCAGCAGTGACCCGGCGGGAACAGAAACCCAGTACTTC

v_gene: TRBV3-1
d_gene: -
len: 14
abundance: -
j_gene: TRBJ1-5
CDR3aa: CASSQDPGNQPQHF
CDR3nt: TGTGCCAGCAGCCAAGATCCCGGGAATCAGCCCCAGCATTTT

v_gene: TRBV9
d_gene: TRBD2
len: 15
abundance: -
j_gene: TRBJ2-3
CDR3aa: CASALTSGRADTQYF
CDR3nt: TGTGCCAGTGCTTTGACTAGCGGCCGTGCCGATACGCAGTATTTT

v_gene: TRBV7-8
d_gene: -
len: 15
abundance: many
j_gene: TRBJ2-5
CDR3aa: CASSPKSLGTETQYF
CDR3nt: TGTGCCAGCAGCCCGAAGAGCCTAGGGACGGAGACCCAGTACTTC

v_gene: TRBV7-2
d_gene: -
len: 14
abundance: many
j_gene: TRBJ1-2
CDR3aa: CASSLLQDNYGYTF
CDR3nt: TGTGCCAGCAGCTTACTACAGGATAACTATGGCTACACCTTC

v_gene: TRBV4-1
d_gene: -
len: 15
abundance: few
j_gene: TRBJ2-7
CDR3aa: CASSPKMGSSYEQYF
CDR3nt: TGCGCCAGCAGCCCGAAAATGGGGAGTTCCTACGAGCAGTACTTC

v_gene: TRBV6-1
d_gene: TRBD1
len: 15
abundance: many
j_gene: TRBJ1-3
CDR3aa: CASSRTGVLGNTIYF
CDR3nt: TGTGCCAGCAGTCGAACAGGGGTTTTAGGAAACACCATATATTTT

v_gene: TRBV11-1
d_gene: TRBD2
len: 16
abundance: few
j_gene: TRBJ2-3
CDR3aa: CASSLSVAGVPDTQYF
CDR3nt: TGTGCCAGCAGCTTATCTGTAGCGGGAGTTCCAGATACGCAGTATTTT

v_gene: TRBV6-5
d_gene: -
len: 15
abundance: few
j_gene: TRBJ1-1
CDR3aa: CASSYQGHKNTEAFF
CDR3nt: TGTGCCAGCAGTTACCAGGGACACAAGAACACTGAAGCTTTCTTT

v_gene: TRBV20-1
d_gene: -
len: 14
abundance: -
j_gene: TRBJ1-1
CDR3aa: CSAQKEGRRTEAFF
CDR3nt: TGCAGTGCCCAGAAGGAAGGGAGGCGCACTGAAGCTTTCTTT

v_gene: TRBV27
d_gene: -
len: 15
abundance: few
j_gene: TRBJ1-5
CDR3aa: CASSSTLYSNQPQHF
CDR3nt: TGTGCCAGCAGTTCGACACTTTATAGCAATCAGCCCCAGCATTTT

v_gene: TRBV29-1
d_gene: TRBD1
len: 13
abundance: -
j_gene: TRBJ1-1
CDR3aa: CSVLDRGNTEAFF
CDR3nt: TGCAGCGTTCTGGACAGGGGGAACACTGAAGCTTTCTTT